This TCR beta chain was retrieved from a study of OX40 agonist ivuxolimab in advanced cancers. Background on the study: A mean age of about 59 years, range roughly 23 to 85, was recorded, and roughly 83% were male.

The J segment lost 2 bases and the V segment lost 3 bases, leaving 3 bases of the junction unmatched. The CDR3 runs 14 residues. Per the germline V gene, CDR1 is LGHNA and CDR2 is YNFKEQ. On this clone itself: Its antigen remains unidentified.

Measured with immunoSEQ multiplex PCR; TCRdb has only the in-frame clones, and not every one. The table lists over 70,000 clones, about 91% of them singletons. General study points: Compared with CD4+, CD8+ T cells on average had more expanded clones. At 0.1 to 3.0 mg/kg and by week 6, CD4+ and CD8+ T cells in the blood had expanded clonally. Low normalized T-cell clonal expansion also characterized some of the nonresponders.

The receptor's source is an adult with an advanced solid tumor such as melanoma, head and neck, liver or kidney cancer. This specimen consisted of CD4+ or CD8+ T cells sorted from blood, obtained in a trial of the OX40 agonist ivuxolimab. V is TRBV4-2 and J is TRBJ2-7; 8 bases align to TRBD2. The CDR3 coding sequence is TGTGCCAGCAGCCACCAGCGGGGGACCTACGAGCAGTACTTC. Its protein is CASSHQRGTYEQYF.